This T cell receptor (beta chain) was recorded in a study of blood T cell repertoires in COVID-19. Study-level information: COVID-19 samples from acute and convalescent phases originated in the United States, Italy and Spain.

Donors in Cohort 3 counted as recovered after two negative PCRs, clearance, or symptom resolution. Measured with immunoSEQ multiplex PCR; TCRdb has only the in-frame clones, and not every one. The profile shows about 330,000 clones, roughly nine tenths of them singletons. The sequence came from a woman aged 25 to 39 who had recovered from COVID-19. The sample taken for sequencing was PBMCs or T cells enriched from blood (not recorded which).

As DNA, the CDR3 is TGTGCCAGCAGTGGAGCAGGGGGCGGCTATGGCTACACCTTC. Amino acids: CASSGAGGGYGYTF. The chain links TRBV2 to TRBJ1-2, with 8 bases identical to TRBD1. The V and J ends lost 4 bases and 4 bases, in that order; junction bases with no gene match: 5. The CDR3 sequence is 14 residues long. In germline, CDR1 is SNHLY, CDR2 FYNNEI.